What follows are 21 T cell receptor beta chains derived from one specimen sequenced in a study of blood T cell repertoires in COVID-19. Produced via immunoSEQ multiplex PCR; TCRdb's table is partial and in-frame only. The sample carries about 400,000 clones, about 90% recorded once. The sample comprised peripheral blood. These receptors were taken from a middle-aged man with acute or convalescent COVID-19.

The sample holds a few counts of this clone. V gene TRBV7-3 combines with J gene TRBJ1-5; 7 nucleotides agree with TRBD1. Germline CDR1 SGHTA, CDR2 FQGTGA. The CDR3 totals 17 residues. Trimming removed 5 bases from V and 3 bases from J; junction bases left unmatched: 13. For the CDR3, the DNA is TGTGCCAGCAGCCACCCCCCAGGACAGGTTAACAATCAGCCCCAGCATTTT. The encoded protein is CASSHPPGQVNNQPQHF.

Only one count was recorded for this clone. This chain connects TRBV30 to TRBJ1-1; D possibly corresponds to TRBD1 (5 bases). V gave up 2 bases and J gave up 1 base, with 11 bases separating them. The CDR3 totals 14 residues. Looked up from germline, CDR1 is GTSNPN and CDR2 is SVGIG (reference sequence). The CDR3 DNA reads TGTGCCTGGAGTCAAAAGGGGCGGAACACTGAAGCTTTCTTT. Translated, it gives CAWSQKGRNTEAFF.

The rearrangement joins TRBV7-9 to TRBJ2-2; a possible D gene is TRBD1 (5 bases). V lost 7 bases and J lost 2, with 14 bases in between. This CDR3 comprises 15 residues. Germline CDR1 SEHNR, CDR2 FQNEAQ (reference sequence). The CDR3 protein is CASNHPDRNTGELFF. The DNA of the CDR3 is TGTGCCAGCAACCACCCTGACAGAAACACCGGGGAGCTGTTTTTT. Full variable domain (missing parts from reference TRBV7-9 and TRBJ2-2): DTGVSQNPRHKITKRGQNVTFRCDPISEHNRLYWYRQTLGQGPEFLTYFQNEAQLEKSRLLSDRFSAERPKGSFSTLEIQRTEQGDSAMYLCASNHPDRNTGELFFGEGSRLTVL.

The chain links TRBV27 to TRBJ1-1, with D uncertain. The CDR3 is 13 residues long. CDR1 MNHEY and CDR2 SMNVEV come from the germline V gene (reference sequence). The germline V and J ends were trimmed by 8 bases and 0 bases, with 10 bases remaining between them. The CDR3 DNA reads TGTGCCAGCGGTTGGCGGGTGAACACTGAAGCTTTCTTT. This codes for CASGWRVNTEAFF.

The V gene is TRBV20-1, the J gene TRBJ2-5; TRBD2 might be the D (6 bases). Germline loops: CDR1 DFQATT, CDR2 SNEGSKA (reference sequence). This CDR3 comprises 13 residues. The ends were cut back, 3 bases at V and 4 bases at J, with 12 bases in the middle. The CDR3 here is CSASGQGGETQYF. CDR3 coding DNA: TGCAGTGCTAGTGGCCAGGGAGGAGAGACCCAGTACTTC.

This chain connects TRBV24-1 to TRBJ1-4; 10 bases match TRBD1. Trimming cost V 4 bases and J 8 bases; bases outside gene matches: 9. The CDR3 sequence is 16 residues long. The V gene's germline CDR1 is KGHDR and CDR2 SFDVKD. The chain's CDR3 is CATSDPRTGGGEKLFF. The CDR3 DNA is TGTGCCACCAGTGACCCTCGGACAGGGGGTGGAGAAAAACTGTTTTTT.

This clone has a handful of counts. V usage is TRBV11-3 and J usage is TRBJ1-1; 8 bases agree with TRBD1. The CDR3 length is 16 residues. Trimming took 4 bases from V and 7 from J; bases not matched to a gene: 14. The germline gives CDR1 SGHNT, CDR2 YENEEA. The CDR3 DNA reads as TGTGCCAGCAGCTCGTTAAACCAGGGGGCCGAGAATGAAGCTTTCTTT. Translation gives CASSSLNQGAENEAFF.

This chain uses TRBV9 with TRBJ2-1, with 7 bases fitting TRBD2. Germline loops: CDR1 SGDLS, CDR2 YYNGEE. Trimming took 4 bases from V and 3 from J; bases not matched to a gene: 10. CDR3 length equals 16 residues. The CDR3 region is CASSPRFAGVYNEQFF. The CDR3 region has the DNA TGTGCCAGCAGCCCTCGTTTTGCGGGAGTCTACAATGAGCAGTTCTTC.

The genes are TRBV30 and TRBJ1-1, with TRBD1 as a possible D gene (6 bases). The CDR3 consists of 13 residues. Germline CDR1 and CDR2: GTSNPN and SVGIG (reference sequence). V shed 3 bases and J shed 5 bases, with 13 bases lying between them. The CDR3 nucleotides read TGTGCCTGGAGGGAACAGGGTTGGACTGAAGCTTTCTTT. Residues: CAWREQGWTEAFF.

This clone was seen just once. The chain recombines TRBV6-5 with TRBJ2-5; TRBD1 matches 7 bases. The CDR3 length is 15 residues. With 5 bases clipped from V and 3 bases from J, the junction kept 9 bases outside the gene matches. Germline CDR1 reads MNHEY; CDR2 reads SVGAGI. The CDR3 protein is CASSLLQTGKETQYF. In DNA, the CDR3 is TGTGCCAGCAGTCTCCTACAGACAGGGAAAGAGACCCAGTACTTC.

V is TRBV7-6 and J is TRBJ1-1; a possible D gene is TRBD1 (6 bases). The germline CDR1 and CDR2 sequences are SGHVS and FNYEAQ. The CDR3 runs 16 residues. V was cut by 4 bases and J by 2 bases, with 17 bases left in between. The CDR3 nucleotides read TGTGCCAGCAGCTGGCTTGAGGGGGAAGTTAACACTGAAGCTTTCTTT. Protein: CASSWLEGEVNTEAFF.

The chain has TRBV29-1 and TRBJ2-3, with TRBD2 as a possible D gene (6 bases). The CDR3 contains 14 residues. Trimming shortened V by 5 bases and J by 3 bases, and 15 bases separated the two germline ends. Germline lookup yields CDR1 SQVTM and CDR2 ANQGSEA. CDR3 nucleotide sequence: TGCAGCGTTCCGGGACTGGCCGTAACAGATACGCAGTATTTT. Residues: CSVPGLAVTDTQYF.

The V call is TRBV6-5, the J call TRBJ2-7; unclear D gene. Between the trimmed V and J ends, which lost 7 bases and 0 bases, there was a span of 13 bases. In germline, CDR1 is MNHEY, CDR2 SVGAGI. The CDR3 is 14 residues long. The CDR3 here is CASKRQSTSYEQYF. Written as DNA, the CDR3 is TGTGCCAGCAAACGACAATCTACCTCCTACGAGCAGTACTTC.

The rearrangement joins TRBV28 to TRBJ1-1; TRBD1 aligns across 10 bases. Trimming removed 5 bases from V and 1 base from J; junction bases left unmatched: 1. Germline V gene data show CDR1 as MDHEN and CDR2 as SYDVKM. The CDR3 has 14 amino acids. As DNA, the CDR3 is TGTGCCAGCAGTCGGACAGGGGGGAACACTGAAGCTTTCTTT. This codes for CASSRTGGNTEAFF.

The table lists this clone with a count of one. This chain connects TRBV19 to TRBJ1-4; TRBD1 is a possible D gene (5 bases). Germline assignment: CDR1 LNHDA and CDR2 SQIVND (reference sequence). CDR3 length: 13 amino acids. V lost 3 bases to trimming and J lost 7 bases, with 9 bases between them. The CDR3 spells CASSIQGGEKLFF. In DNA form, the CDR3 reads TGTGCCAGTAGTATTCAGGGTGGTGAAAAACTGTTTTTT.

The rearrangement uses TRBV27 and TRBJ1-2; the match to TRBD1 covers 8 bases. The CDR3 has 21 residues. The junction had 23 bases not matched to a gene; V was cut back by 5 bases and J by 0 bases. Germline CDR1 and CDR2: MNHEY and SMNVEV (reference sequence). The CDR3 here is CASSALRTLRDRRHPNYGYTF. CDR3 in DNA: TGTGCCAGCAGTGCCTTGCGAACTCTCCGGGACAGGAGACACCCTAACTATGGCTACACCTTC.

This clone has a count of ten or more. V is TRBV7-9 and J is TRBJ1-5, with a possible D match to TRBD1 (5 bases). The V gene's germline CDR1 is SEHNR and CDR2 FQNEAQ (reference sequence). V was cut by 5 bases and J by 6 bases, with 11 bases left in between. This CDR3 is built from 13 residues. The CDR3 DNA reads TGTGCCAGCAGCCCCCAGGGAGGTCAGCCCCAGCATTTT. Amino acids: CASSPQGGQPQHF.

The chain employs TRBV28 and TRBJ2-7; TRBD2 might be the D (5 bases). V lost 5 bases and J 7 bases, leaving 21 bases between the germline ends. This CDR3 comprises 15 residues. The germline gives CDR1 MDHEN, CDR2 SYDVKM. CDR3 region: CASSLSPGLTGEQYF. The CDR3 DNA sequence: TGTGCCAGCAGTCTCTCTCCGGGCCTCACGGGGGAGCAGTACTTC.

This clone was counted between two and nine times. This chain uses TRBV19 with TRBJ1-2; tentative D call: TRBD1 (5 bases). The CDR3 has 13 amino acids. Germline assignment: CDR1 LNHDA and CDR2 SQIVND (reference sequence). Trimming removed 3 bases at V and 8 bases at J, with 13 bases between. CDR3 residues: CASSIDSPKGYTF. The CDR3 DNA is TGTGCCAGTAGTATCGACAGCCCGAAGGGCTACACCTTC. The full variable domain, with the rest looked up from reference TRBV19 and TRBJ1-2, is DGGITQSPKYLFRKEGQNVTLSCEQNLNHDAMYWYRQDPGQGLRLIYYSQIVNDFQKGDIAEGYSVSREKKESFPLTVTSAQKNPTAFYLCASSIDSPKGYTFGSGTRLTVV.

V gene TRBV12-5 combines with J gene TRBJ2-7, with D possibly TRBD2 on 6 matching bases. Between the trimmed V and J ends, which lost 6 bases and 3 bases, there was a span of 12 bases. The CDR3 is made up of 13 amino acids. The germline V gene has CDR1 LGHNT and CDR2 FRNRAP. The CDR3 nucleotides read TGTGCTAGTGGGGAGACTAGTCTCTACGAGCAGTACTTC. Its protein is CASGETSLYEQYF.

The rearrangement uses TRBV19 and TRBJ1-5; 8 positions match TRBD1. Per germline, CDR1 LNHDA and CDR2 SQIVND (reference sequence). The CDR3 consists of 18 residues. Losses at the gene ends were 5 bases for V and 1 base for J; bases not matched to a gene: 13. The CDR3 loop is CASSGIGQGSISNQPQHF. The CDR3, as DNA: TGTGCCAGTAGTGGAATAGGACAGGGATCGATAAGCAATCAGCCCCAGCATTTT. Filled out from reference TRBV19 and TRBJ1-5, the complete variable domain reads DGGITQSPKYLFRKEGQNVTLSCEQNLNHDAMYWYRQDPGQGLRLIYYSQIVNDFQKGDIAEGYSVSREKKESFPLTVTSAQKNPTAFYLCASSGIGQGSISNQPQHFGDGTRLSIL.